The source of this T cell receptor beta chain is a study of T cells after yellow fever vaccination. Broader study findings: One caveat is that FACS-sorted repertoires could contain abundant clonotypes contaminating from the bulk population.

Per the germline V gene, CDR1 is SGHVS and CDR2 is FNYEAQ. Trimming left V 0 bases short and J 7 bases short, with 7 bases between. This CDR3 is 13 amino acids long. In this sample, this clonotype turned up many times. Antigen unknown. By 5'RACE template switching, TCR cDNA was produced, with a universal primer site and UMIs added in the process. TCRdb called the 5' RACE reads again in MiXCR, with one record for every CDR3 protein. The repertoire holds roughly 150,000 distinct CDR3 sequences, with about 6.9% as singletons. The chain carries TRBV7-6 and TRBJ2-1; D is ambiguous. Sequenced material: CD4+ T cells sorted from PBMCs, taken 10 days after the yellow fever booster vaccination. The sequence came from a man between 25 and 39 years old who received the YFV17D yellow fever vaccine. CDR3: CASSLAPFNEQFF. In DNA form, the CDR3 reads TGTGCCAGCAGCTTAGCTCCTTTTAATGAGCAGTTCTTC.